A selection of T cell receptor beta chains follows, all from one sample in a study of T cell repertoires in cytomegalovirus infection. Their antigens are not known. TCRdb reprocessed the reads with MiXCR, giving one entry per CDR3 protein. The data hold 750,000 to 900,000 distinct CDR3 sequences, with about 28% observed a single time. The sequencing here drew on cultured CD8+ T cells from PBMCs, taken from culture after CMV antigen stimulation. These receptors were collected from a human donor in good health (CMV status not recorded). Some clones in this sample may be carry-over from other donors' samples. The CDR3 runs from the conserved cysteine through the conserved F or W.

TRBV6-1	TRBJ1-1	CASSGVWDGNTEAFF
TRBV7-8	TRBJ2-2	CAQPAGDNTGELFF
TRBV6-1	TRBJ2-2	CASSEAGLTGELFF
TRBV2	TRBJ1-5	CASSQGLNAFFNQPQHF
TRBV29-1	TRBJ2-5	CSVWREKETQYF
TRBV4-2	TRBJ2-2	CASSSTEPGNTGELFF
TRBV10-3	TRBJ2-5	CAISELAGLTQETQYF
TRBV6-5	TRBJ1-6	CASSYSPPDRAHNSPLHF
TRBV20-1	TRBJ2-1	CSASGPGAFSYNEQFF
TRBV7-9	TRBJ2-1	CASSSKPTGNPYNEQFF
TRBV19	TRBJ2-5	CASSIPLAGETQYF
TRBV12-3/TRBV12-4	TRBJ2-1	CASSLSFGVLDEQFF
TRBV6-5	TRBJ2-1	CASSYKDRGRRNEQFF
TRBV6-1	TRBJ1-1	CASFLWGASEAFF
TRBV7-6	TRBJ1-1	CASSGSGGTEAFF
TRBV4-3	TRBJ2-2	CASSQGGPSGTGELFF
TRBV11-3	TRBJ1-5	CASSRQGISNQPQHF
TRBV27	TRBJ2-1	CASSGDYNEQFF
TRBV6-5	TRBJ1-2	CASSYSRGSGYTF
TRBV23-1	TRBJ1-5	CASHSDKEQRPQHF
TRBV7-7	TRBJ2-5	CASSLEQGRIETQYF
TRBV7-9	TRBJ2-2	CGSSIPAGGRTGELFF
TRBV19	TRBJ1-5	CASNLGQTWPQHF
TRBV11-2	TRBJ2-2	CASSLWPHRINTGELFF
TRBV12-3/TRBV12-4	TRBJ2-1	CASSSDRDPNGEQFF
TRBV13	TRBJ2-7	CASSSDRHPLYEQYF
TRBV11-2	TRBJ1-1	CASSSSTVSVNTEAFF
TRBV2	TRBJ2-1	CASSENEQFF
TRBV15	TRBJ2-2	CATRTALGQGRTAGELFF
TRBV7-8	TRBJ2-2	CASSLAVRGDLTGELFF
TRBV25-1	TRBJ1-3	CASSNYRDSSGNTIYF
TRBV11-2	TRBJ2-3	CASSLGSGQGPTDTQYF
TRBV6-6	TRBJ2-2	CASSYGSGELFF